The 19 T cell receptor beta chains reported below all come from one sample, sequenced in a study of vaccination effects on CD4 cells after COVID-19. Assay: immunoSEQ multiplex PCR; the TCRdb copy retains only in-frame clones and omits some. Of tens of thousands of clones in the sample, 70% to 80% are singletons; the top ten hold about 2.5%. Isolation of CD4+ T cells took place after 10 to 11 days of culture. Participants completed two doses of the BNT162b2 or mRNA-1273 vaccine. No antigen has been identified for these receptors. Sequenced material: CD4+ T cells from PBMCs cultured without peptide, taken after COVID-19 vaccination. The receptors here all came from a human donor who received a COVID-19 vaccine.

In nucleotides, the CDR3 is TGTGCCAGCAGTTCTACCTGGACAGAGAACACTGAAGCTTTCTTT. Amino acids: CASSSTWTENTEAFF. The chain joins TRBV28 to TRBJ1-1; weak D call: TRBD1 (6 bases). Germline-derived CDR1 and CDR2 are MDHEN and SYDVKM. Trimming took 4 bases from V and 1 from J, leaving 13 bases between them. The CDR3 runs 15 residues.

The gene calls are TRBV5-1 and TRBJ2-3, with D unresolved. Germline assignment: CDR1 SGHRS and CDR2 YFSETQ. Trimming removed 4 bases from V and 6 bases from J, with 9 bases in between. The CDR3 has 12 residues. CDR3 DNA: TGCGCCAGCAGCCGGATGTTTGATACGCAGTATTTT. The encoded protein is CASSRMFDTQYF.

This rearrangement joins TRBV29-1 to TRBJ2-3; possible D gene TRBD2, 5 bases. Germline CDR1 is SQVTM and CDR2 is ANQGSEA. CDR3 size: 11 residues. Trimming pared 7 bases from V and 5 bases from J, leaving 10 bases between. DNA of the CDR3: TGCAGCGCAGCCCGGGAAGATACGCAGTATTTT. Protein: CSAAREDTQYF.

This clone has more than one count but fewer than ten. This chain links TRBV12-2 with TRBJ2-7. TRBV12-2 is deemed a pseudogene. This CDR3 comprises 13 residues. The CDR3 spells CASRLSKPFEQYV. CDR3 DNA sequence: TGTGCAAGTCGCTTATCGAAACCCTTCGAGCAGTACGTC.

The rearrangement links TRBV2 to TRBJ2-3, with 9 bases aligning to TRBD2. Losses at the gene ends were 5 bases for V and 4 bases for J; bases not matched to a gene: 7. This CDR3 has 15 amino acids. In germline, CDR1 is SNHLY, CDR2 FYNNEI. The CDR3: CASSPRAGGPDTQYF. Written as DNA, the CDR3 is TGTGCCAGCAGTCCAAGGGCGGGGGGGCCAGATACGCAGTATTTT. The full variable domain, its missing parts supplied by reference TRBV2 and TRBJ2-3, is EPEVTQTPSHQVTQMGQEVILRCVPISNHLYFYWYRQILGQKVEFLVSFYNNEISEKSEIFDDQFSVERPDGSNFTLKIRSTKLEDSAMYFCASSPRAGGPDTQYFGPGTRLTVL.

The CDR3 region has the DNA TGTGCCACCAGCAGAGATTTCAGCAGATACGAGCAGTACGTC. Translation: CATSRDFSRYEQYV. The rearrangement links TRBV15 to TRBJ2-7, with D hard to call. The CDR3 has 14 residues. Trimming removed 0 bases at V and 4 bases at J, with 10 bases between. From germline, CDR1 is LNHNV and CDR2 YYDKDF (reference sequence).

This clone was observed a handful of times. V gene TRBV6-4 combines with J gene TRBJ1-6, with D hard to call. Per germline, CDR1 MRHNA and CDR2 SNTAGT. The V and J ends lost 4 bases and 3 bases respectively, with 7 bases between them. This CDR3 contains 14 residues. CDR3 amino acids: CASSADVYNSPLHF. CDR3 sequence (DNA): TGTGCCAGCAGTGCGGACGTCTATAATTCACCCCTCCACTTT.

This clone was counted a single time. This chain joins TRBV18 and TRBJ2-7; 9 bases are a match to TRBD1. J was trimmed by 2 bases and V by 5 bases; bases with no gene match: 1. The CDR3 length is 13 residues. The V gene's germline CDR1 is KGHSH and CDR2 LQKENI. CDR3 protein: CASSGTGPYEQYV. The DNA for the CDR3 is TGTGCCAGCTCAGGGACAGGGCCCTACGAGCAGTACGTC.

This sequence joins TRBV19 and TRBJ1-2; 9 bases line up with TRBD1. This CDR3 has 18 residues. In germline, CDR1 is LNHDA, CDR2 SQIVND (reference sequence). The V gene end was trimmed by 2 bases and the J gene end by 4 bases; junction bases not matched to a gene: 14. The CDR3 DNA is TGTGCCAGTAGTATAAAGATACAGGGGGCCTCGAGTCTCTATGGCTACACCTTC. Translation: CASSIKIQGASSLYGYTF.

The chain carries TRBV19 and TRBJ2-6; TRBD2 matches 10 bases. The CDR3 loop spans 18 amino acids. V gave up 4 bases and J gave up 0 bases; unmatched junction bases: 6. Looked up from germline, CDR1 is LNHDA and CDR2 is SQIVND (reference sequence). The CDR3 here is CASSTLLAGTSGANVLTF. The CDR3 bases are TGTGCCAGTAGTACCCTACTAGCGGGGACCTCTGGGGCCAACGTCCTGACTTTC. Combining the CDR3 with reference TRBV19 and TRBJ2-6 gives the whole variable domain DGGITQSPKYLFRKEGQNVTLSCEQNLNHDAMYWYRQDPGQGLRLIYYSQIVNDFQKGDIAEGYSVSREKKESFPLTVTSAQKNPTAFYLCASSTLLAGTSGANVLTFGAGSRLTVL.

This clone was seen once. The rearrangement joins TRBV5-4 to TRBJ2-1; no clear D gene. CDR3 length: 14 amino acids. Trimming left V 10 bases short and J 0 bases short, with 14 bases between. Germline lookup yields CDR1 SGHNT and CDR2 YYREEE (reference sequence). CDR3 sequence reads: CAASRFSSYNEQFF. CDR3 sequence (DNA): TGTGCCGCCTCGCGCTTCAGCTCCTACAATGAGCAGTTCTTC.

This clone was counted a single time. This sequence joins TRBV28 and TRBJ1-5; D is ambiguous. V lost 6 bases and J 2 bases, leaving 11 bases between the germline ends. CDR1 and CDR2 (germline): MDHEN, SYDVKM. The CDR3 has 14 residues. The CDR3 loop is CASRVEPGNQPQHF. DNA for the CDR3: TGTGCCAGCAGGGTTGAGCCAGGCAATCAGCCCCAGCATTTT. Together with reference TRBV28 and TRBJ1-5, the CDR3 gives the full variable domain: DVKVTQSSRYLVKRTGEKVFLECVQDMDHENMFWYRQDPGLGLRLIYFSYDVKMKEKGDIPEGYSVSREKKERFSLILESASTNQTSMYLCASRVEPGNQPQHFGDGTRLSIL.

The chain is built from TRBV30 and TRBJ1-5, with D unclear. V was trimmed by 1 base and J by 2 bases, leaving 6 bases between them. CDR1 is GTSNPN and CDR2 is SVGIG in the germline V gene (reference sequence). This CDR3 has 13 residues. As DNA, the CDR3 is TGTGCCTGGAGTGCTCAGGGCAATCAGCCCCAGCATTTT. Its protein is CAWSAQGNQPQHF. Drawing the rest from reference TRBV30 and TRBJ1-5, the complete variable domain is SQTIHQWPATLVQPVGSPLSLECTVEGTSNPNLYWYRQAAGRGLQLLFYSVGIGQISSEVPQNLSASRPQDRQFILSSKKLLLSDSGFYLCAWSAQGNQPQHFGDGTRLSIL.

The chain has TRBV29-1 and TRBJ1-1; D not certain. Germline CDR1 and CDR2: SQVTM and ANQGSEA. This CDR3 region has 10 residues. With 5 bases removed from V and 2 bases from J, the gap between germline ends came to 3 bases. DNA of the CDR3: TGCAGCGTTCGTAACACTGAAGCTTTCTTT. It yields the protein CSVRNTEAFF.

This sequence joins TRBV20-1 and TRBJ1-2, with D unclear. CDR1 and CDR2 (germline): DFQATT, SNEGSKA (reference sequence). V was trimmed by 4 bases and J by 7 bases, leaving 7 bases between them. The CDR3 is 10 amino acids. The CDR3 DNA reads TGCAGTGCTATAGAGGGTGGCTACACCTTC. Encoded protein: CSAIEGGYTF.

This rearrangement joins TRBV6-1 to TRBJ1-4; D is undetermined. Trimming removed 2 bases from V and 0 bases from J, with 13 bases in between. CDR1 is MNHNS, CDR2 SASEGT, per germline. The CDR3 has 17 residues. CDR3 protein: CASSENHFGATNEKLFF. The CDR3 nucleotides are TGTGCCAGCAGTGAAAACCATTTCGGAGCAACTAATGAAAAACTGTTTTTT.

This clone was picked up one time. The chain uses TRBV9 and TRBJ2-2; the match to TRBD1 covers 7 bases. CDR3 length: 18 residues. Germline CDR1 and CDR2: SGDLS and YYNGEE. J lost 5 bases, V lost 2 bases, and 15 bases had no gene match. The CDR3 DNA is TGTGCCAGCAGCGTTGATAGGGGCCAGGGGGAACGGACCGGGGAGCTGTTTTTT. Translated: CASSVDRGQGERTGELFF.

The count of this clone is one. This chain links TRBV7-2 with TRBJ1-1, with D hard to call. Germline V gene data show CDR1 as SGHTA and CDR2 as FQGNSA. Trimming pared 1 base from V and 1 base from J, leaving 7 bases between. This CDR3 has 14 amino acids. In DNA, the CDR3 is TGTGCCAGCAGCTTAGGGCCAGCGAACACTGAAGCTTTCTTT. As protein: CASSLGPANTEAFF.

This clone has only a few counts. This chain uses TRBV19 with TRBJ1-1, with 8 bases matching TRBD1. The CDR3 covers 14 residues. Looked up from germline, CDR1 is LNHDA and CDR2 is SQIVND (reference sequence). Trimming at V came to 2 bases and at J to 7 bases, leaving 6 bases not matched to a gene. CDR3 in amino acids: CASSIIDRGREAFF. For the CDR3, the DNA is TGTGCCAGTAGTATAATCGACAGGGGCCGTGAAGCTTTCTTT.